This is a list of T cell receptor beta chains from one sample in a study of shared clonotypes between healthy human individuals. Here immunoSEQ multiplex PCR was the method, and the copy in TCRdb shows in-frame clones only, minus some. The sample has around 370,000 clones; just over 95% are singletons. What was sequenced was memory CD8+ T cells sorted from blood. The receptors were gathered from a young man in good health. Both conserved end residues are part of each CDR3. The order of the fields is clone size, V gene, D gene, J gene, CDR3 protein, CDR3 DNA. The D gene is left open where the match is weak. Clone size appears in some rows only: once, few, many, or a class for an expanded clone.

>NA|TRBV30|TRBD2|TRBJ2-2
CASDIAGGPGTGELFF
TGTGCCTCGGACATAGCGGGAGGGCCGGGGACCGGGGAGCTGTTTTTT
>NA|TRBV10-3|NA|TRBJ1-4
CAIGGGGEKLFF
TGTGCCATCGGAGGAGGTGGGGAAAAACTGTTTTTT
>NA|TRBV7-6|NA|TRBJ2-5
CASSFWRAETQYF
TGTGCCAGCAGCTTCTGGAGGGCGGAGACCCAGTACTTC
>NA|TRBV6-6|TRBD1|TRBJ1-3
CASSRTGRNTIYF
TGTGCCAGCAGTCGGACAGGGAGAAACACCATATATTTT
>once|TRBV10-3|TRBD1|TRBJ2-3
CAISASFQGAGDTQYF
TGTGCCATCAGTGCTTCTTTTCAGGGGGCTGGAGATACGCAGTATTTT
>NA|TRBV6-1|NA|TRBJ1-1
CASSLGVIGEAFF
TGTGCCAGCAGCCTAGGGGTAATAGGTGAAGCTTTCTTT
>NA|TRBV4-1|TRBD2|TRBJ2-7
CASSTGTGTTYEQYF
TGCGCCAGCAGCACTGGAACCGGGACTACCTACGAGCAGTACTTC
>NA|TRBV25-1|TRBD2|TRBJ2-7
CASSELWGGYEQYF
TGTGCCAGCAGTGAATTATGGGGGGGGTACGAGCAGTACTTC
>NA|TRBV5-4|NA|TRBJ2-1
CASSYVGDYNEQFF
TGTGCCAGCAGTTACGTGGGGGACTACAATGAGCAGTTCTTC
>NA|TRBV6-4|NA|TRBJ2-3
CASREPGVISTDTQYF
TGTGCCAGCAGGGAACCCGGGGTAATTAGCACAGATACGCAGTATTTT
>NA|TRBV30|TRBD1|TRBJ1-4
CAWRQGAREKLFF
TGTGCCTGGAGACAGGGGGCGCGGGAAAAACTGTTTTTT
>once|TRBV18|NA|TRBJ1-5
CASSPAQVNQPQHF
TGTGCCAGCTCACCGGCGCAGGTCAATCAGCCCCAGCATTTT
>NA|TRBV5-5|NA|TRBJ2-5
CASSPVFPQETQYF
TGTGCCAGCAGCCCTGTGTTCCCTCAAGAGACCCAGTACTTC
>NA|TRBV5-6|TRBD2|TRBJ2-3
CASSLREADTQYF
TGTGCCAGCAGCTTGCGGGAGGCAGATACGCAGTATTTT
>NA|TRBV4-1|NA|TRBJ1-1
CASSPQESRTEAFF
TGCGCCAGCAGCCCCCAGGAAAGTCGGACTGAAGCTTTCTTT
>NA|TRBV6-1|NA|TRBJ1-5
CASSLWGSNQPQHF
TGTGCCAGCAGTCTCTGGGGGAGCAATCAGCCCCAGCATTTT
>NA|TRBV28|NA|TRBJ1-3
CASSVTGPGNTIYF
TGTGCCAGCAGTGTAACAGGGCCGGGAAACACCATATATTTT
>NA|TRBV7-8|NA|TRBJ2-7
CASSLKVWEQYF
TGTGCCAGCAGCTTAAAGGTGTGGGAGCAGTACTTC
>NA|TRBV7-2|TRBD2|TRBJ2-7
CASSLWLAGGYEQYF
TGTGCCAGCAGCTTATGGCTAGCGGGAGGCTACGAGCAGTACTTC
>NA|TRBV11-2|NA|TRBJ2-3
CASSHAPGTQYF
TGTGCCAGCAGCCACGCACCGGGTACGCAGTATTTT
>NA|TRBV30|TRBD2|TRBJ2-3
CAWSLAGGVDTQYF
TGTGCCTGGAGTCTGGCGGGAGGGGTAGATACGCAGTATTTT
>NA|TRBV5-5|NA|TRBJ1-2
CASSLGHLANYGYTF
TGTGCCAGCAGCCTGGGACACCTTGCTAACTATGGCTACACCTTC
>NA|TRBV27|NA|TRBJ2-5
CASSSSKETQYF
TGTGCCAGCAGTTCCTCAAAAGAGACCCAGTACTTC
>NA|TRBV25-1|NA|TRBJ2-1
CASSEPTPGNEQFF
TGTGCCAGCAGTGAACCAACTCCTGGCAATGAGCAGTTCTTC
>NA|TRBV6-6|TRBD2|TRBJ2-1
CASTYLGTRDEQFF
TGTGCCAGCACCTACTTAGGGACTAGGGATGAGCAGTTCTTC
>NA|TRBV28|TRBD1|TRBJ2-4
CASSSLTGGKNIQYF
TGTGCCAGCAGCTCCCTCACAGGGGGCAAAAACATTCAGTACTTC
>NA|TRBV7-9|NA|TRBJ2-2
CASSLVFSRAGELFF
TGTGCCAGCAGCTTAGTTTTTTCGCGGGCCGGGGAGCTGTTTTTT
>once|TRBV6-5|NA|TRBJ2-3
CASSSRGRGADTQYF
TGTGCCAGCAGCTCTCGAGGCAGGGGTGCAGATACGCAGTATTTT
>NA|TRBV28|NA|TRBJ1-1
CASSLAGQAFF
TGTGCCAGCAGTTTGGCAGGGCAAGCTTTCTTT
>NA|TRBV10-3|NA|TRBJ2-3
CAISAGITDTQYF
TGTGCCATCAGTGCGGGGATCACAGATACGCAGTATTTT
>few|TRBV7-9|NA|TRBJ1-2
CASSPRAGANYGYTF
TGTGCCAGCAGCCCAAGGGCAGGGGCTAACTATGGCTACACCTTC
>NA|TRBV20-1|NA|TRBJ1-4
CSAGQNEKLFF
TGCAGTGCTGGACAAAATGAAAAACTGTTTTTT
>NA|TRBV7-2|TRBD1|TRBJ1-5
CASSLSTGNQPQHF
TGTGCCAGCAGCTTATCGACAGGGAATCAGCCCCAGCATTTT
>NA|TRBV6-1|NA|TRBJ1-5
CATTGRGQPQHF
TGTGCCACCACAGGGAGGGGTCAGCCCCAGCATTTT
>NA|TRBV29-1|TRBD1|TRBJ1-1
CSVHRQGTNTEAFF
TGCAGCGTCCACAGACAGGGTACCAACACTGAAGCTTTCTTT
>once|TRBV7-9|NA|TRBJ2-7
CASLQGSNYEQYF
TGTGCCAGCCTACAGGGTTCAAACTACGAGCAGTACTTC
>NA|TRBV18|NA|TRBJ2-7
CASSKDLAKLKTYEQYF
TGTGCCAGCTCAAAGGACCTAGCCAAACTTAAAACCTACGAGCAGTACTTC
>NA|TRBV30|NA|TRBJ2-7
CAWEAGRDEQYF
TGTGCCTGGGAGGCAGGGCGGGACGAGCAGTACTTC
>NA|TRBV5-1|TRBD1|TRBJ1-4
CASSRGQPNEKLFF
TGCGCCAGCAGCAGGGGACAGCCCAATGAAAAACTGTTTTTT
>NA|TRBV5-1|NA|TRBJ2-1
CASSTGLYNEQFF
TGCGCCAGCAGCACGGGACTCTACAATGAGCAGTTCTTC
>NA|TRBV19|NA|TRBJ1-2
CASSILAANYGYTF
TGTGCCAGTAGTATTCTTGCCGCCAACTATGGCTACACCTTC
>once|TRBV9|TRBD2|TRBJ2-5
CASSPRASGQETQYF
TGTGCCAGCAGCCCCCGGGCTAGCGGTCAAGAGACCCAGTACTTC
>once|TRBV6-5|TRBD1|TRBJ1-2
CASSYSNRGSGYGYTF
TGTGCCAGCAGTTACTCAAACAGGGGGAGCGGCTATGGCTACACCTTC
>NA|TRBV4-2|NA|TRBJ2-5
CASSGAWQETQYF
TGTGCCAGCAGCGGGGCGTGGCAAGAGACCCAGTACTTC
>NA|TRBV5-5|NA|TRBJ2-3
CASSLVADTQYF
TGTGCCAGCAGCTTGGTAGCGGATACGCAGTATTTT
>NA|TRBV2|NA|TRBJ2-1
CASRTSNEQFF
TGTGCCAGCAGGACTAGCAATGAGCAGTTCTTC
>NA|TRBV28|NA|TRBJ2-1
CARELQTLYNEQFF
TGTGCCCGGGAACTTCAGACTTTATACAATGAGCAGTTCTTC
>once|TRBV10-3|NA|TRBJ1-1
CAITSTGTENTEAFF
TGTGCCATCACCAGTACAGGGACCGAGAACACTGAAGCTTTCTTT
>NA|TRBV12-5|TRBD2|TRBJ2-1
CASHSPGLAGGPDNEQFF
TGTGCTAGTCACTCTCCCGGACTAGCGGGAGGGCCGGACAATGAGCAGTTCTTC
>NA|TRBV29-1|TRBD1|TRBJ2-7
CSVIRQGNEQYF
TGCAGCGTTATACGACAGGGCAACGAGCAGTACTTC
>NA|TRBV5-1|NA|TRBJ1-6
CASSLAGGAGNSPLHF
TGCGCCAGCAGCTTGGCGGGGGGCGCGGGTAATTCACCCCTCCACTTT
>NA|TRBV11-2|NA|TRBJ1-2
CASSLGNYGYTF
TGTGCCAGCAGCTTGGGTAACTATGGCTACACCTTC
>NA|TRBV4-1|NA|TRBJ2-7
CASSQEPVSAYEQYF
TGCGCCAGCAGCCAAGAGCCCGTTTCGGCATACGAGCAGTACTTC
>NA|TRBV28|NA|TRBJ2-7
CASSLSRVYIYEQYF
TGTGCCAGCAGTTTATCCAGGGTTTATATCTACGAGCAGTACTTC
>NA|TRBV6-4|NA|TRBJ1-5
CASSQTRPGHQPQHF
TGTGCCAGCAGCCAGACCCGCCCGGGACATCAGCCCCAGCATTTT
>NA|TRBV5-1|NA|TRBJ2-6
CASSFGGSGANVLTF
TGCGCCAGCAGCTTTGGGGGATCTGGGGCCAACGTCCTGACTTTC
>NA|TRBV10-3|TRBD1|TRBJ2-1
CAIRDRGRNEQFF
TGTGCCATCCGGGACAGGGGGCGCAATGAGCAGTTCTTC